The clone carrying this T cell receptor (beta chain) came up a few times. Per germline, CDR1 GTSNPN and CDR2 SVGIG (reference sequence). The CDR3 contains 13 residues. Trimming took off 0 bases at V and 7 bases at J, with 13 bases between the two ends. In the source study's methods: Amplifying reference gene primers gave estimates of nucleated cell counts. Clones were sequenced by immunoSEQ multiplex PCR, and TCRdb holds only the in-frame ones, with some missing. The DNA was the basis for D and trimming; V, J and clone size are from that table. The top ten clones hold 5% to 6.5% of a sample with about 280,000 clones, 65% to 90% of them seen once. These data come from a study of blood T cell repertoires in COVID-19. Study-level information: Material from acute and convalescent COVID-19 was sourced from the United States, Italy and Spain. PBMCs, B-cell-depleted T cells, or T cells were the source of the cDNA or gDNA that made up the material.

The sample comprised peripheral blood. The chain has TRBV30 and TRBJ2-7; D is unresolved. This receptor was taken from a man aged 45-65 years with active or convalescent COVID-19. CDR3 nucleotides: TGTGCCTGGAGTGTGGTACGTTCCGGGGAGCAGTACTTC. The encoded protein is CAWSVVRSGEQYF.